These 15 T cell receptor beta chains share one sample of origin, sequenced in a study of high-grade serous ovarian cancer treatment subgroups. Sequenced by immunoSEQ multiplex PCR; TCRdb stores in-frame clones only, minus some. The sample holds under 15,000 clones, approximately 88% seen once. Tumor tissue was taken before any definitive surgery or chemotherapy was given. Sequenced: tumor tissue. These receptors were obtained from a human donor with high-grade serous ovarian cancer.

The V and J genes are TRBV7-2 and TRBJ2-3; D remains unclear. The CDR3 is 16 residues long. The germline gives CDR1 SGHTA, CDR2 FQGNSA. V was cut by 2 bases and J by 2 bases, with 14 bases left in between. CDR3: CASSLTVGWPTDTQYF. The CDR3 DNA is TGTGCCAGCAGCTTAACGGTCGGGTGGCCCACAGATACGCAGTATTTT.

This clone appeared a few times. The CDR3 DNA reads as TGTGCCAGTACCTCCATCCGACAGGGGTATAATTCACCCCTCCACTTT. This translates into CASTSIRQGYNSPLHF. The chain joins TRBV19 to TRBJ1-6; 8 bases line up with TRBD1. CDR1 LNHDA and CDR2 SQIVND come from the germline V gene (reference sequence). This CDR3 spans 16 amino acids. The junction had 9 bases not matched to a gene; V was cut back by 7 bases and J by 4 bases.

This sequence joins TRBV14 and TRBJ1-4; no clear D. This CDR3 has 12 residues. Germline loops: CDR1 SGHDN, CDR2 FVKESK. Trimming removed 1 base at V and 7 bases at J, with 4 bases between. CDR3 in amino acids: CASSQVSEKLFF. As DNA, the CDR3 is TGTGCCAGCAGCCAAGTCTCTGAAAAACTGTTTTTT. The full variable domain, its missing parts supplied by reference TRBV14 and TRBJ1-4, is EAGVTQFPSHSVIEKGQTVTLRCDPISGHDNLYWYRRVMGKEIKFLLHFVKESKQDESGMPNNRFLAERTGGTYSTLKVQPAELEDSGVYFCASSQVSEKLFFGSGTQLSVL.

The chain uses TRBV6-1 and TRBJ2-1; 9 nucleotides align to TRBD2. Germline lookup yields CDR1 MNHNS and CDR2 SASEGT. The CDR3 totals 15 residues. The J segment lost 5 bases and the V segment lost 10 bases, leaving 12 bases of the junction unmatched. CDR3 DNA sequence: TGTGCCACCCTGAGGGCTAGCGGGGCCGACAATGAGCAGTTCTTC. It encodes CATLRASGADNEQFF.

This chain joins TRBV10-3 and TRBJ2-2; possible D gene TRBD1, 5 bases. Between the trimmed V and J ends, which lost 5 bases and 1 base, there was a span of 14 bases. The CDR3 contains 16 residues. Germline V gives CDR1 ENHRY, CDR2 SYGVKD. CDR3 nucleotide sequence: TGTGCCATCAGTCAAGGGGAATCTAGGAACACCGGGGAGCTGTTTTTT. Translating gives CAISQGESRNTGELFF.

The rearrangement uses TRBV11-2 and TRBJ1-2; a weak D match, TRBD1 (6 bases). This CDR3 is built from 13 residues. CDR1 is SGHAT, CDR2 FQNNGV, per germline. Trimming stripped 5 bases from V and 7 bases from J, with 14 bases between. CDR3 sequence reads: CASSLTGSGGYTF. DNA for the CDR3: TGTGCCAGCAGCCTTACAGGGAGTGGTGGCTACACCTTC.

The genes are TRBV19 and TRBJ2-1; perhaps TRBD2 as D (6 bases). The germline V gene encodes CDR1 LNHDA and CDR2 SQIVND (reference sequence). Trimming pared 9 bases from V and 6 bases from J, leaving 21 bases between. The CDR3 runs 15 residues. The CDR3 sequence is CASRMELLGGNEQFF. CDR3 DNA: TGTGCCAGCCGAATGGAGCTACTCGGGGGCAATGAGCAGTTCTTC.

This sequence joins TRBV7-2 and TRBJ2-7, with 12 bases fitting TRBD2. Per the germline V gene, CDR1 is SGHTA and CDR2 is FQGNSA. V lost 1 base, J lost 4 bases, and 5 bases stayed unmatched. This CDR3 comprises 16 residues. CDR3 nucleotides: TGTGCCAGCAGCTTAGTCGGAACTAGCGGGGGGTACGAGCAGTACGTC. Residues: CASSLVGTSGGYEQYV.

J is TRBJ2-5 and V is TRBV25-1, with 13 bases matching TRBD2. Germline CDR1 and CDR2: MGHDK and SYGVNS. Trimming took 9 bases from V and 4 from J; bases not matched to a gene: 2. There are 13 residues in the CDR3. The CDR3 nucleotides are TGTGCCAGAACTAGCGGGGGGGCAGAGACCCAGTACTTC. It specifies CARTSGGAETQYF.

The gene calls are TRBV6-1 and TRBJ2-2; perhaps TRBD2 as D (6 bases). CDR3 length: 14 amino acids. Trimming stripped 11 bases from V and 1 base from J, with 14 bases between. Germline assignment: CDR1 MNHNS and CDR2 SASEGT. The CDR3 protein is CAAKGLLNTGELFF. The CDR3 DNA sequence: TGTGCCGCAAAGGGACTCCTGAACACCGGGGAGCTGTTTTTT.

The V and J genes are TRBV5-1 and TRBJ1-2; D uncertain. V lost 5 bases and J lost 8, with 19 bases in between. The V gene's germline CDR1 is SGHRS and CDR2 YFSETQ. The CDR3 spans 14 residues. CDR3 in DNA: TGCGCCAGCAGTCCCGGGCCGTCAGAAGGGGGCTACACCTTC. This sequence encodes CASSPGPSEGGYTF.

The V and J genes are TRBV6-1 and TRBJ2-7; TRBD2 is a possible D gene (5 bases). V lost 7 bases and J 5 bases, leaving 9 bases between the germline ends. The CDR3 has 11 residues. From germline, CDR1 is MNHNS and CDR2 SASEGT. CDR3 nucleotides: TGTGCCAGCACACTAGGGAACGAGCAGTACGTC. This sequence encodes CASTLGNEQYV.

The rearrangement joins TRBV28 to TRBJ1-5; unclear D gene. The V end lost 2 bases, the J end lost 1 base, and 3 bases lay between the germline ends. Germline values: CDR1 MDHEN, CDR2 SYDVKM. The CDR3 consists of 13 residues. The CDR3 region has the DNA TGTGCCAGCAGTTTAGGAAGCAATCAGCCCCAGCATTTT. Protein sequence: CASSLGSNQPQHF.

CDR3 in DNA: TGTGCCAGCAGTTACCGGGACAGGGGCAGGGAGCAGTACTTC. Its protein is CASSYRDRGREQYF. The chain recombines TRBV6-6 with TRBJ2-7, with TRBD1 matching 10 bases. This CDR3 comprises 14 residues. Germline V lookup: CDR1 MNHNY, CDR2 SVGAGI (reference sequence). V gave up 2 bases and J gave up 7 bases; unmatched junction bases: 5.

The gene calls are TRBV6-6 and TRBJ1-4, with 9 bases lining up with TRBD1. Germline CDR1 MNHNY, CDR2 SVGAGI (reference sequence). There are 16 residues in the CDR3. Trimming took 3 bases from V and 7 from J; bases not matched to a gene: 9. The DNA of the CDR3 is TGTGCCAGCAGTTATCCTCCGGGACAGGGATCTGAAAAACTGTTTTTT. This encodes CASSYPPGQGSEKLFF.